Listed below are T cell receptor beta chains from one sample, sequenced in a study of control samples from healthy donors and cancer patients. Here immunoSEQ multiplex PCR was the method, and the copy in TCRdb shows in-frame clones only, minus some. The sample gives around 160,000 clones, 93% of which show up once; roughly 5.5% is in the top ten. The sample was blood. These receptors were obtained from a man aged 18 to 35 in good health. Both conserved end residues are part of each CDR3.

v_call	j_call	cdr3_aa
TRBV28	TRBJ2-7	CASKGPGDFAYEQYF
TRBV6-1	TRBJ1-6	CASREGQGRSYNSPLHF
TRBV27	TRBJ1-2	CASSPRQGVSYGYTF
TRBV19	TRBJ2-1	CASSSGTGGYNEQFF
TRBV27	TRBJ1-1	CASSLSAGLNTEAFF
TRBV2	TRBJ2-5	CASLTVREETQYF
TRBV14	TRBJ1-4	CASSRDGQENEKLFF
TRBV30	TRBJ2-3	CAWGAGTSTDTQYF
TRBV12-3/TRBV12-4	TRBJ2-7	CASSLGGREQYF
TRBV3-1/TRBV3-2	TRBJ1-5	CASSQDRQPQHF
TRBV10-2	TRBJ2-3	CASSESSIRTDTQYF
TRBV4-2	TRBJ2-7	CASSQSGTSVSYEQYF
TRBV25-1	TRBJ1-6	CASSEWGATGNSPLHF
TRBV7-2	TRBJ2-1	CASSFQGMSEQFF
TRBV28	TRBJ2-7	CATGGDSYEQYF
TRBV10-3	TRBJ2-7	CAGYSGASRDEQYF
TRBV7-2	TRBJ1-2	CASSLIRVYGYTF
TRBV5-1	TRBJ1-1	CASSFYMTQNTEAFF
TRBV6-5	TRBJ1-1	CASRLTDRANTEAFF
TRBV30	TRBJ2-1	CAWSMDRRYNEQFF
TRBV7-2	TRBJ1-3	CASSRPRRGTSNTIYF
TRBV25-1	TRBJ2-5	CASSDKRLAGGSFQYF
TRBV6-5	TRBJ2-7	CASSYAGGPDEQYF
TRBV11-1	TRBJ1-1	CASSLDRAEAFF
TRBV5-1	TRBJ1-2	CASSSPGEWGYTF
TRBV27	TRBJ1-5	CASSLGVNQPQHF
TRBV30	TRBJ2-7	CAWRGRQTPYEQYF